These T cell receptor beta chains were read from a single sample in a study of cytomegalovirus exposure and HLA in healthy donors. Here immunoSEQ multiplex PCR was the method, and the copy in TCRdb shows in-frame clones only, minus some. The sample carries tens of thousands of clones, around 95% recorded once. Sample: PBMCs. The receptors originated from a woman aged 18-29 years in good health and CMV-seronegative. The CDR3 runs from the conserved cysteine through the conserved F or W. Clone size, where shown, is once, few, many, or a class for clones that have expanded.

>once|14|TRBV19
CASGGPWVFQPQHF
>-|13|TRBV6-5
CASSTTAFTEAFF
>once|16|TRBV7-9
CASSSSGAGGPYEQYF
>-|14|TRBV12-5
CASGPGQGSGGYTF
>-|14|TRBV7-9
CASSLPQGKEGYTF
>-|18|TRBV18
CASSPWMTSGGITDTQYF
>-|14|TRBV10-2
CASRRGTLGETQYF
>-|14|TRBV4-3
CASSRDRSGNEQFF
>-|16|TRBV4-1
CASSQERQSGANVLTF
>-|16|TRBV5-8
CASSPRLAEITDTQYF
>-|15|TRBV9
CASSVDSLANYGYTF
>-|14|TRBV5-5
CASSRGPFNYGYTF
>-|14|TRBV7-9
CASSLGQDNQPQHF
>-|13|TRBV11-3
CASSSDRNTEAFF
>-|13|TRBV7-2
CASSFAQNYGYTF
>-|16|TRBV6-5
CASSYIQRDRGDGYTF
>-|13|TRBV5-6
CASSLVEWNEQFF
>-|16|TRBV11-2
CASSPLTSGSASEQFF
>-|15|TRBV15
CATSREARGFNEQYF
>-|14|TRBV27
CASSFAGEEYEQYF
>-|17|TRBV4-1
CASSRNIGERGNQPQHF
>once|12|TRBV4-1
CASSQAAGGAFF
>-|16|TRBV28
CASSLLEAAGNTEAFF
>-|15|TRBV19
CASSIRASGGNEQFF
>-|15|TRBV6-5
CASSPGLAGVSEQFF
>-|15|TRBV6-1
CASSEAQDSGYEQYF
>-|15|TRBV9
CASNLLGDPLNEQFF
>-|16|TRBV28
CASSLQGAGTNEKLFF
>-|16|TRBV5-1
CASSVTGPLGNNEQFF
>-|18|TRBV6-4
CASSPTHTGTKVGTEAFF
>once|17|TRBV7-6
CASSLARAGRAPGELFF
>-|15|TRBV4-3
CASSLYSGGQETQYF
>-|13|TRBV29-1
CSAGDRGVGEQYF
>-|13|TRBV5-6
CASSFSRTGELFF
>-|14|TRBV29-1
CSVDHPGTGYGYTF
>-|14|TRBV29-1
CSAANRSSGNTIYF
>once|13|TRBV19
CASSTGKVQPQHF